Presented here are 19 T cell receptor beta chains from one specimen sequenced in a study of blood T cell repertoires in COVID-19. Sequencing used immunoSEQ multiplex PCR; TCRdb keeps in-frame clones, though not all of them. The profile shows tens of thousands of clones, 65% to 85% of them singletons. The sequencing input was PBMCs or T cells enriched from blood (not recorded which). The receptors derive from a woman aged 40-49 years with acute COVID-19.

A few counts support this clone. The chain carries TRBV7-9 and TRBJ2-2; 7 bases match TRBD1. Germline V lookup: CDR1 SEHNR, CDR2 FQNEAQ (reference sequence). V dropped 0 bases and J dropped 8; count of bases not matched to a gene: 9. The CDR3 spans 16 residues. The CDR3 DNA is TGTGCCAGCAGCTTAGCCCACTTGACAGGGACGGGGGAGCTGTTTTTT. The encoded protein is CASSLAHLTGTGELFF.

The DNA of the CDR3 is TGTGCCAGCAGCGGACAGAGCTACGAGCAGTACGTC. This codes for CASSGQSYEQYV. The chain links TRBV27 to TRBJ2-7; TRBD1 might be the D (6 bases). Germline CDR1 and CDR2: MNHEY and SMNVEV (reference sequence). Trimming took 6 bases from V and 3 from J, leaving 9 bases between them. CDR3 length equals 12 residues.

V and J are TRBV5-1 and TRBJ1-2, with 9 bases aligning to TRBD1. V shed 4 bases and J 4 bases; nucleotides not matched to a gene: 11. The CDR3 is 16 amino acids. CDR1 and CDR2 (germline): SGHRS, YFSETQ. In nucleotides, the CDR3 is TGCGCCAGCAGCCCCAATGGACAGGGGCGGGGCTATGGCTACACCTTC. This gives the protein CASSPNGQGRGYGYTF.

The chain employs TRBV3-1 (or the pseudogene TRBV3-2) and TRBJ2-1; 8 bases line up with TRBD2. Germline V CDR1 and CDR2: LGHDT, YNNKEL (reference sequence). CDR3 length equals 16 residues. Germline trimming cut 4 bases from V and 1 base from J; bases unmatched to any gene: 6. The CDR3 region is CASSPRVAGSYNEQFF. The DNA of the CDR3 is TGTGCCAGCAGCCCCCGCGTAGCGGGGTCCTACAATGAGCAGTTCTTC.

V gene TRBV25-1 combines with J gene TRBJ2-7, with TRBD2 identical over 7 bases. Germline CDR1 and CDR2: MGHDK and SYGVNS. CDR3 length: 16 amino acids. V gave up 6 bases and J gave up 3 bases; unmatched junction bases: 14. The CDR3 coding sequence is TGTGCCAGCAGGGGGGGGTTTGCGGAGCCGATCTACGAGCAGTACTTC. Encoded protein: CASRGGFAEPIYEQYF.

This clone was observed a single time. The chain links TRBV2 to TRBJ1-5, with D possibly being TRBD1 (6 bases). The CDR3 consists of 13 residues. V lost 6 bases, J lost 5 bases, and 11 bases lay in between. Looked up from germline, CDR1 is SNHLY and CDR2 is FYNNEI. Here the CDR3 DNA reads TGTGCCAGCAGCACCAGGGGTTATCAGCCCCAGCATTTT. The encoded protein is CASSTRGYQPQHF.

The V call is TRBV19, the J call TRBJ2-7; 9 bases are a match to TRBD2. CDR1 is LNHDA and CDR2 is SQIVND in the germline V gene (reference sequence). The CDR3 loop spans 15 amino acids. V shed 3 bases, J shed 1 base, and the junction held 4 bases outside the gene matches. CDR3 sequence (DNA): TGTGCCAGTAGTATCCAGGGACTAGCATCCTACGAGCAGTACTTC. Its translation: CASSIQGLASYEQYF.

Only one count was recorded for this clone. J is TRBJ2-1 and V is TRBV12-1; TRBD1, the D gene given by the table, was not confirmed from the DNA. TRBV12-1 is a known pseudogene. The CDR3 covers 18 residues. The CDR3 sequence: CASSPPSWQGASYNEQFF. The DNA for the CDR3 is TGTGCCAGCAGCCCCCCCTCGTGGCAGGGCGCATCCTACAATGAGCAGTTCTTC.

The rearrangement uses TRBV9 and TRBJ1-2, with 7 bases matching TRBD1. V gave up 0 bases and J gave up 0 bases; unmatched junction bases: 5. The CDR3 contains 16 residues. Germline lookup yields CDR1 SGDLS and CDR2 YYNGEE. The CDR3, as DNA: TGTGCCAGCAGCGTAGCACAGGGGAAGTCTAACTATGGCTACACCTTC. Translating it yields CASSVAQGKSNYGYTF.

J is TRBJ2-1 and V is TRBV20-1; possible D gene TRBD2, 5 bases. The V end was cut by 3 bases, the J end by 0 bases, with 15 bases between. This CDR3 region has 16 residues. The germline V gene encodes CDR1 DFQATT and CDR2 SNEGSKA (reference sequence). CDR3 DNA: TGCAGTGCTAGTGCACGGACTGCAAGCTCCTACAATGAGCAGTTCTTC. Residues: CSASARTASSYNEQFF.

V gene TRBV5-1 combines with J gene TRBJ2-2; the match to TRBD2 covers 9 bases. Germline-derived CDR1 and CDR2 are SGHRS and YFSETQ. The CDR3 has 19 residues. J was trimmed by 3 bases and V by 7 bases; bases with no gene match: 19. As DNA, the CDR3 is TGCGCCAGCGCGTTTGGGTCCCGGGGTAGCGGGAGCGACACCGGGGAGCTGTTTTTT. It specifies CASAFGSRGSGSDTGELFF.

The CDR3 bases are TGTGCCAGCAGCCAGGGACTAGCGGGAGGGGAGACCCAGTACTTC. Translated: CASSQGLAGGETQYF. This chain uses TRBV3-1 (or the pseudogene TRBV3-2) with TRBJ2-5; 16 nucleotides align to TRBD2. The CDR3 contains 15 residues. The J segment lost 5 bases and the V segment lost 3 bases, leaving 0 bases of the junction unmatched. Germline CDR1 and CDR2: LGHDT and YNNKEL (reference sequence).

The chain links TRBV18 to TRBJ1-1; D is undetermined. The ends were cut back, 6 bases at V and 3 bases at J, with 17 bases in the middle. Looked up from germline, CDR1 is KGHSH and CDR2 is LQKENI. The CDR3 extends over 15 amino acids. This chain's CDR3 is CASSNAPGSDTEAFF. CDR3 DNA: TGTGCCAGCTCCAATGCCCCAGGTTCGGACACTGAAGCTTTCTTT.

V is TRBV9 and J is TRBJ1-1; weak D call: TRBD1 (6 bases). The germline gives CDR1 SGDLS, CDR2 YYNGEE. V lost 2 bases to trimming and J lost 0 bases, with 11 bases between them. The CDR3 sequence is 15 residues long. The CDR3, as DNA: TGTGCCAGCAGCGTTTCACAGGGTGTGAACACTGAAGCTTTCTTT. This sequence encodes CASSVSQGVNTEAFF.

The chain carries TRBV3-1 (or the pseudogene TRBV3-2) and TRBJ2-2, with D perhaps TRBD1 (5 bases). The V and J ends lost 1 base and 5 bases respectively, with 8 bases between them. Germline values: CDR1 LGHDT, CDR2 YNNKEL (reference sequence). This CDR3 has 14 residues. This CDR3 reads CASSQGTSTGELFF. The CDR3 DNA sequence: TGTGCCAGCAGCCAAGGGACATCTACCGGGGAGCTGTTTTTT.

V and J are TRBV15 and TRBJ2-1; possible D gene TRBD1, 5 bases. Trimming took off 0 bases at V and 3 bases at J, with 15 bases between the two ends. CDR3 length equals 17 residues. Looked up from germline, CDR1 is LNHNV and CDR2 is YYDKDF (reference sequence). The CDR3 nucleotides read TGTGCCACCAGCAGAGATTTGCCAGGGCTAGACTACAATGAGCAGTTCTTC. Protein sequence: CATSRDLPGLDYNEQFF.

The chain carries TRBV2 and TRBJ2-5; weak D call: TRBD2 (6 bases). V lost 1 base to trimming and J lost 4 bases, with 16 bases between them. CDR3 size: 16 residues. CDR1 and CDR2 from the germline V gene are SNHLY and FYNNEI. The CDR3 sequence is CASSEGGRGEGETQYF. The CDR3 DNA follows: TGTGCCAGCAGTGAAGGAGGGCGGGGAGAGGGAGAGACCCAGTACTTC.

CDR3 region: CASSPSTGTNEKLFF. The DNA of the CDR3 is TGTGCCAGCAGCCCATCGACGGGTACTAATGAAAAACTGTTTTTT. The chain couples TRBV7-9 to TRBJ1-4, with D unresolved. The V and J ends lost 5 bases and 2 bases respectively, with 12 bases between them. The CDR3 has 15 amino acids. The germline gives CDR1 SEHNR, CDR2 FQNEAQ (reference sequence).

The chain joins TRBV4-2 to TRBJ2-2; D not certain. Germline V CDR1 and CDR2: LGHNA, YNFKEQ. This CDR3 is built from 14 residues. V shed 4 bases and J shed 1 base, with 7 bases lying between them. This CDR3 reads CASSPRRNTGELFF. The CDR3 DNA follows: TGTGCCAGCAGCCCCCGTCGGAACACCGGGGAGCTGTTTTTT.